The TCR beta chain under discussion was sequenced for a study of cytomegalovirus exposure and HLA in healthy donors (dated by TCRdb to the late 2010s). As for the study more broadly: According to an earlier analysis of 587 of the donors, about 179 million T cells yielded 90 million to 140 million unique TCR beta sequences and about 300 Gb of sequence data. An early release that covered roughly 600 HLA-typed donors contained about 300 gigabases of sequencing data and around 85 million unique TCR sequences. Of the 398 genotyped donors, around 81% fell in the genetic ancestry cluster associated with self-reported Caucasian donors. The aim of the study was to test whether cataloging public T cell receptors could identify signatures of past pathogen exposure. The study profiled the T cell repertoires of fewer than 850 subjects by immunosequencing and related them to cytomegalovirus serostatus. Along with the 666-subject first cohort, a separate validation cohort of around 110 different subjects was used. High-throughput TCR immunosequencing, statistical association of individual TCRs with disease status, and machine learning were combined to predict cytomegalovirus infection status. In a later analysis, previously published TCR beta repertoires from 666 donors were re-analyzed and high-resolution HLA genotyping was added so that TCR occurrence patterns could be studied. The later analysis used no new phenotypic data to find candidate immune exposures, relying instead on TCR beta sequences and their occurrence across donors. To decide whether each TCR beta V gene segment behaved as functional or pseudogenic, an earlier analysis of some 570 of the donors relied on high-throughput TCR beta sequencing. Alongside the repertoire data, information on donor age, sex, ethnicity and CMV serostatus was compiled. A later genetic analysis took genome-wide SNP genotypes for about 65% of the 666 donors and used that subset as a discovery cohort. Every discovery cohort repertoire had been produced on one sequencing platform. HLA typing covered class I and class II loci at four-digit resolution. The number of typed donors differed by locus: about 629-630 for A, B, C, DRB1 and DQB1; approximately 530 for DQA1; approximately 610 for DPA1; and about 470 for DPB1. Because of strong linkage in the cohort, five DR-DQ haplotypes were treated as single units for association and clustering. Across approximately 420 genotyped donors of the cohort, an average of about 220,000 unique TCR beta nucleotide sequences per donor were sequenced, and 15% to 20% of those sequences were non-productive.

CDR1 LNHDA and CDR2 SQIVND are derived from the germline V gene (reference sequence). Trimming at the junction amounts to 3 bases on V and 6 bases on J, and the germline ends lie 15 bases apart. The CDR3, from cysteine to phenylalanine, totals 15 residues. Just the 45-base CDR3 DNA is kept, in frame starting at base 1. Of note for this clone: The antigen this receptor binds is unknown. No much larger clone is present one base from it, and per-base qualities are unavailable.

The full study reports these points: An association between a missense DCLRE1C variant and V-gene and J-gene trimming of TCR beta chains was found in a later genetic analysis and replicated in an independent cohort. According to the authors, the approach could potentially be generalized to other disease states and immunological phenotypes. Correlated functional status among segregating V segments might reflect linkage disequilibrium, but an unknown experimental factor could not be ruled out. HLA typing was unavailable for some donors at each locus, so association tests used only the typed subset. A later analysis found that HLA-associated TCR beta chains were more clonally expanded and had lower generation probabilities than equally common non-associated chains. At a false discovery rate of 0.05, a later analysis linked roughly 17,000 TCR beta sequences to specific HLA alleles. A later analysis found that most CMV-associated TCR beta chains appeared HLA-restricted, with HLA associations seemingly driven largely by CMV exposure. The sequencing pipeline was judged likely to have produced a cluster of highly shared sequence variants as a technical artifact. This cohort had only TCR beta chains sequenced, and the lack of alpha or paired-chain data limited which features could be detected. In vitro tests confirmed that a few of the cytomegalovirus-associated TCR beta chains recognize cytomegalovirus antigens. Several of the top co-occurrence clusters appeared to be linked to parvovirus B19, influenza, CMV and Epstein-Barr virus, according to a later analysis. Across donors, most TCR sequences were observed very rarely, whereas some public TCRs were present in many individuals. The classifier was reported to diagnose cytomegalovirus status with high specificity and sensitivity in both the original cohort and the validation cohort. In a later genetic analysis, fewer N-insertions in productive TCRs were reported among donors in an Asian-associated ancestry cluster than the roughly 700-donor mean. Immune exposure information for the cohort was limited to CMV serostatus. The presence/absence analyses assumed that sequencing depth was roughly uniform across donors, and that assumption may not be true. In an earlier analysis of some 500 of the donors, most TCR beta V segments were observed in productive rearrangements about 87% or about 30% of the time, broadly matching IMGT annotations. Because the 87-base-pair reads could not distinguish some IMGT-functional V segments, including TRBV6-2 and TRBV6-3, those segments were excluded. Over 15 rarely observed V segments, including chromosome 9 orphons, were excluded from the earlier analysis of about 600 of the donors because counts were too low. A total of 164 TCR beta chains were listed by the study as associated with cytomegalovirus. When HLA alleles, especially DR and DQ, strongly co-occurred, TCR associations were difficult to assign to individual alleles. A further reported finding was that TCR beta sequences accurately predicted the HLA-A and HLA-B alleles for most subjects in the first cohort. In a later analysis, TCR association rates were found to vary across HLA loci, with the most associated TCRs seen for DRB1 alleles and the fewest for HLA-C alleles.

The cohort was made up of 666 healthy bone marrow donors. Cohort members were all nominally healthy when sampled, although unrecorded immune exposures were likely present. The donor tested CMV seropositive and was one of the 289 seropositive cohort members. A peripheral blood sample was provided by each donor, and peripheral blood mononuclear cells were used for TCR beta sequencing. The Qiagen DNeasy Blood Extraction Kit was used to extract genomic DNA from the blood cell samples. Library preparation employed the immunoSEQ multiplex PCR assay. The multiplex PCR relied on a mix of 60 forward primers for TCR Vbeta segments and 13 reverse primers for TCR Jbeta segments. The CDR3 region of rearranged TCR beta genes was amplified from genomic DNA with a multiplex PCR assay. The Illumina HiSeq System was used to sequence the amplified TCR beta libraries as 87-base-pair reads. The paper's data handling went like this. In a later analysis, tens of millions of unique TCR beta chains were counted across the approximately 640 repertoires, and approximately 11 million of these chains were shared by at least two donors. To remove PCR and sequencing errors, raw reads were error-corrected and collapsed into unique sequences using a nearest-neighbor algorithm that merged closely related sequences. V, D and J gene segments were assigned by aligning CDR3 sequences to IMGT reference sequences. Each retained sequence needed at least a six-nucleotide match to both a V gene segment and a J gene segment. A rearrangement was called productive if the CDR3 had no stop codons and remained in frame with V and J, and every other rearrangement was called non-productive. CDR3 was defined by IMGT convention, running from the second conserved V-encoded cysteine to the conserved J-encoded phenylalanine. In an earlier analysis of roughly 580 of the donors, sequences lacking an unambiguous match to a single V gene segment were excluded. In an earlier analysis of more than 500 of the donors, a V segment was called functional when productive rearrangements were above 56.7%, and segregating when the standard deviation between donors exceeded 5%. To diagnose cytomegalovirus status from the catalog of TCR beta chain sequences, a statistical classification framework was built. In a later analysis, TCR nucleotide sequences were compared against IMGT/GENE-DB human TR gene sequences so that V and J genes could be assigned. The TCRdist pipeline was used in a later analysis to assign CDR3 sequences and most-parsimonious VDJ recombination scenarios. In a later analysis, each TCR beta chain was defined by its CDR3 amino acid sequence together with its V-gene family, and reads lacking a unique V-gene family were excluded. To address suspected cross-contamination and a sequencing artifact, a later analysis removed roughly 640 highly shared, low-generation-probability nucleotide sequences. In a later analysis, a clonal expansion index was calculated for each public chain from normalized within-repertoire ranks of inferred template counts. Generation probabilities in a later analysis came from a VDJ recombination model fitted to out-of-frame rearrangements, and those results were checked against IGoR. Hypergeometric tests were used in a later analysis to score TCR-TCR, TCR-HLA and TCR-CMV co-occurrence, with a repertoire-size bias correction applied to the TCR pairs. False discovery rates were estimated in a later analysis by permuting HLA or CMV assignments 20 times. A later analysis grouped co-occurring TCRs with DBSCAN, adding TCRdist sequence similarity when clustering within HLA-allele-positive subsets. Repertoires with fewer than 30,000 or more than 120,000 public chains, plus five repertoires with anomalous nucleotide sharing, were excluded from co-occurrence clustering. Not all clones reach the TCRdb copy of this immuneACCESS table, which keeps in-frame sequences only. Checked studies attribute under half of the gap to unresolved V genes and leave the rest unexplained. The D gene and trimming were derived from the DNA, and the V and J assignments and clone size from that table. The sample profile shows nearly 200,000 clones; 75% to 85% of them were found once. Clones ranked in the top ten supply approximately 0.39% of the sample.

Sequencing was performed on PBMCs. This clonotype was obtained from a male donor in good health and CMV-seropositive. The rearrangement joined TRBV19 to TRBJ1-5; D gene: possibly TRBD1, on 6 matching bases. The nucleotide sequence reads TGTGCCAGTAGTATTCCCCAGGGGATAGGTCAGCCCCAGCATTTT. Translated, this is CASSIPQGIGQPQHF.